The present TCR beta chain was sequenced within a study of cytomegalovirus exposure and HLA in healthy donors (dated by TCRdb to 2016 to 2017). A note on the overall study: In an earlier analysis of 587 of the donors, 250 to 300 Gb of sequence data and just under 120 million unique TCR beta sequences from some 170 million T cells were reported. An early release that covered some 630 HLA-typed donors contained about 290 gigabases of sequencing data and some 87 million unique TCR sequences. The genetic ancestry cluster associated with self-reported Caucasian donors included over 80% of the 300 to 400 genotyped donors. The study aimed to test whether signatures of past pathogen exposure could be identified by cataloging public T cell receptors. The study profiled the T cell repertoires of 666 subjects by immunosequencing and related them to cytomegalovirus serostatus. Besides the first cohort of roughly 640 subjects, a separate validation cohort made up of 95 to 150 different subjects was used. High-throughput TCR immunosequencing, statistical association of individual TCRs with disease status, and machine learning were combined to predict cytomegalovirus infection status. A later analysis re-analyzed previously published TCR beta repertoires from roughly 690 donors and added high-resolution HLA genotyping to study TCR occurrence patterns. In the later analysis, no new phenotypic data were used to find candidate immune exposures; instead, reliance was placed on TCR beta sequences and their occurrence across donors. To decide whether each TCR beta V gene segment behaved as functional or pseudogenic, an earlier analysis of approximately 600 of the donors relied on high-throughput TCR beta sequencing. Donor age, sex, ethnicity and CMV serostatus were collected together with the repertoire data. A later genetic analysis took genome-wide SNP genotypes for about three fifths of the roughly 700 donors and used that subset as a discovery cohort. Every repertoire in the discovery cohort had been generated on one and the same sequencing platform. HLA typing included class I and class II loci at four-digit resolution. The number of donors typed differed by locus, with about 629-630 for A, B, C, DRB1 and DQB1, 522 for DQA1, about 610 for DPA1, and 472 for DPB1. Roughly 5 DR-DQ haplotypes were handled as single units for association and clustering, since linkage in the cohort was strong. Among approximately 370 genotyped donors of the cohort, an average of approximately 220,000 unique TCR beta nucleotide sequences was sequenced per donor, of which roughly 17% were non-productive.

This clone is a singleton in its sample. There is no known antigen for this receptor. Base qualities are not provided; no much larger clone lies one nucleotide away. The library was produced with the immunoSEQ multiplex PCR assay. For the multiplex PCR, a mixture combining 60 forward primers for TCR Vbeta segments and 13 reverse primers for TCR Jbeta segments was used. The CDR3 region of rearranged TCR beta genes was amplified from genomic DNA by a multiplex PCR assay. The Illumina HiSeq System was used to sequence the amplified TCR beta libraries as 87-base-pair reads. The original methods were these. Across the roughly 600 repertoires, a later analysis counted some 81 million unique TCR beta chains, around 11 million of which were shared by at least two donors. To remove PCR and sequencing errors, raw reads were error-corrected and collapsed into unique sequences using a nearest-neighbor algorithm that merged closely related sequences. To assign V, D and J gene segments, CDR3 sequences were aligned to IMGT reference sequences. For a sequence to be retained, a match of at least six nucleotides was required to both a V gene segment and a J gene segment. A rearrangement was called productive if the CDR3 had no stop codons and remained in frame with V and J, and every other rearrangement was called non-productive. Following IMGT convention, CDR3 was defined as the stretch from the second conserved V-encoded cysteine up to the conserved J-encoded phenylalanine. The earlier analysis of more than 450 of the donors excluded sequences that lacked an unambiguous match to a single V gene segment. In an earlier analysis of 587 of the donors, a V segment was called functional when productive rearrangements were above 56.7%, and segregating when the standard deviation between donors exceeded 5%. A statistical classification framework was built to diagnose cytomegalovirus status from the catalog of TCR beta chain sequences. V and J gene assignment, in a later analysis, came from comparing TCR nucleotide sequences with IMGT/GENE-DB human TR gene sequences. A later analysis assigned CDR3 sequences and most-parsimonious VDJ recombination scenarios with the TCRdist pipeline. In a later analysis, each TCR beta chain was defined by its CDR3 amino acid sequence together with its V-gene family, and reads without a unique V-gene family were excluded. To address suspected cross-contamination and a sequencing artifact, a later analysis removed under 600 highly shared, low-generation-probability nucleotide sequences. A later analysis calculated a clonal expansion index for each public chain from normalized within-repertoire ranks of inferred template counts. In a later analysis, generation probabilities were computed with a VDJ recombination model fitted to out-of-frame rearrangements, and the resulting probabilities were checked against IGoR. A later analysis scored TCR-TCR, TCR-HLA and TCR-CMV co-occurrence with hypergeometric tests, applying a repertoire-size bias correction to TCR pairs. To estimate false discovery rates, a later analysis permuted the HLA or CMV assignments 20 times. A later analysis grouped co-occurring TCRs with DBSCAN, adding TCRdist sequence similarity when clustering within HLA-allele-positive subsets. Co-occurrence clustering excluded repertoires with fewer than 30,000 or more than 120,000 public chains, plus five with anomalous nucleotide sharing. In TCRdb, the immuneACCESS table is reduced to in-frame sequences with V and J assigned. These tables do not hold every clone; where another copy was compared, an unresolved V gene accounts for under half, and the others remain unexplained. The DNA was the basis for D and trimming; V, J and clone size are from that table. For this sample there are 40,000 to 45,000 clones; approximately 60% appear just once. The biggest ten clones account for 8.7% of the sample.

The cohort consisted of 600 or so healthy bone marrow donors. At the time of sampling, all cohort members were nominally healthy, though unrecorded immune exposures were likely present. Of the 690 or so cohort members, about 270 had a positive CMV serostatus and about 350 had a negative one, while no CMV serostatus was recorded for the donor. A peripheral blood sample was collected from each donor, and TCR beta sequencing was performed on peripheral blood mononuclear cells. Genomic DNA was extracted from the blood cell samples with the Qiagen DNeasy Blood Extraction Kit. From a lookup of the germline V gene, CDR1 and CDR2 are MNHEY and SVGAGI. Spanning cysteine to phenylalanine, the CDR3 consists of 12 amino acids. Only the CDR3 DNA is retained, 36 bases long and in frame from the first base. Trimming costs V 4 bases and J 6 bases, and their ends lie 7 bases apart. Overall results and qualifications from the work: A later analysis associated about 17,000 TCR beta sequences with specific HLA alleles at a false discovery rate of 0.05. Cytomegalovirus status was reported to be diagnosed by the classifier with high specificity and sensitivity in both the original and validation cohorts. Because counts were too low, some 16 rarely observed V segments, including chromosome 9 orphons, were excluded from the earlier analysis of a few hundred of the donors. According to a later analysis, parvovirus B19, influenza, CMV and Epstein-Barr virus appeared linked to several top co-occurrence clusters. Strong co-occurrence of HLA alleles, especially DR and DQ, made assigning TCR associations to individual alleles difficult. A further reported finding was that TCR beta sequences accurately predicted the HLA-A and HLA-B alleles for most subjects in the first cohort. Immune exposure information for the cohort was limited to CMV serostatus. In a later analysis, TCR association rates were found to vary across HLA loci, with the most associated TCRs seen for DRB1 alleles and the fewest for HLA-C alleles. In an earlier analysis of some 500 of the donors, most TCR beta V segments appeared in productive rearrangements about 87% or about 30% of the time, broadly matching IMGT annotations. A later analysis found that most CMV-associated TCR beta chains appeared HLA-restricted, with HLA associations seemingly driven largely by CMV exposure. Because some donors lacked HLA typing at each locus, the association tests relied only on the typed subset. The study listed 150 to 200 TCR beta chains as associated with cytomegalovirus. In vitro tests confirmed that a few of the cytomegalovirus-associated TCR beta chains recognize cytomegalovirus antigens. Because the 87-base-pair reads could not distinguish some IMGT-functional V segments, including TRBV6-2 and TRBV6-3, those segments were excluded. Linkage disequilibrium might explain the correlated functional status among segregating V segments, but an unknown experimental factor could not be ruled out. A later genetic analysis associated a missense DCLRE1C variant with V-gene and J-gene trimming of TCR beta chains, and an independent cohort replicated the association. This cohort had only TCR beta chains sequenced, and the lack of alpha or paired-chain data limited which features could be detected. The presence/absence analyses assumed that sequencing depth was roughly uniform across donors, and that assumption may not be true. Most TCR sequences were observed very rarely across donors, whereas some public TCRs were present in many individuals. A cluster of highly shared sequence variants was judged likely to be a technical artifact of the sequencing pipeline. According to a later genetic analysis, donors in an Asian-associated ancestry cluster had fewer N-insertions in productive TCRs than the roughly 660-donor mean. Compared with equally common non-associated chains, HLA-associated TCR beta chains in a later analysis were more clonally expanded and had lower generation probabilities. The authors suggested that the approach could potentially be generalized to other disease states and immunological phenotypes.

The clonotype comes from a human donor in good health. Source material: PBMCs. The sequence joins TRBV6-5 to TRBJ1-5; no D gene call is confident. The DNA is TGTGCCAGCAGTTCGGCGGGTCAGCCCCAGCATTTT. Protein translation: CASSSAGQPQHF.